Listed below are T cell receptor beta chains from one sample, sequenced in a study of PD-L1 blockade in urothelial cancer. TCRdb's copy holds only in-frame clones and misses some; the assay was immunoSEQ multiplex PCR. Of tens of thousands of clones detected, 87% appear once; the ten largest clones hold approximately 3.7%. The starting material was PBMCs, obtained around atezolizumab (anti-PD-L1) treatment. The receptors come from a man aged 45-65 years with urothelial cancer. The CDR3 runs from the conserved cysteine through the conserved F or W. The D gene is left open where the match is weak. The listing skips clone size in some rows; elsewhere it reads once, few, many or a size class.

V	size	D	J	length	DNA	CDR3
TRBV9	-	-	TRBJ2-1	14	TGTGCCAGCAGCGTGCCGCCTAGCCCGGATGAGCAGTTCTTC	CASSVPPSPDEQFF
TRBV7-6	-	TRBD2	TRBJ2-3	15	TGTGCCAGCAGCCCTACTAGCGGGAGTCCAGATACGCAGTATTTT	CASSPTSGSPDTQYF
TRBV30	-	-	TRBJ2-4	15	TGTGCCTGGAGTTTGGAGGGATTTGCCAAAAACATTCAGTACTTC	CAWSLEGFAKNIQYF
TRBV9	-	TRBD2	TRBJ2-1	16	TGTGCCAGCAGTCCCCGAGATAGCGGGAGGGTCGGTGAGCAGTTCTTC	CASSPRDSGRVGEQFF
TRBV5-5	few	-	TRBJ2-3	12	TGTGCCAGCAGCTTTAACTCAGATACGCAGTATTTT	CASSFNSDTQYF
TRBV11-2	-	-	TRBJ2-4	14	TGTGCCAGCAGCGCTATTCGAGCCAAAAACATTCAGTACTTC	CASSAIRAKNIQYF
TRBV20-1	-	TRBD2	TRBJ2-1	11	TGCAGGACCGGGGGGTACAATGAGCAGTTCTTC	CRTGGYNEQFF
TRBV7-8	-	-	TRBJ1-5	13	TGTGCCAGCAGCCCCTACGGGGGTCAGCCCCAGCATTTT	CASSPYGGQPQHF
TRBV7-9	-	-	TRBJ2-3	14	TGTGCCAGCAGCCATGGCTCCGACACAGATACGCAGTATTTT	CASSHGSDTDTQYF
TRBV30	-	-	TRBJ2-2	15	TGTGCCTGGAAGAGACAGGAGACGAACACCGGGGAGCTGTTTTTT	CAWKRQETNTGELFF
TRBV19	-	-	TRBJ2-2	14	TGTGCCAGTAGTAGGGGGCGCGCGACCGGGGAGCTGTTTTTT	CASSRGRATGELFF
TRBV4-3	-	-	TRBJ1-2	13	TGCGCCAGCAGCCGCGAAGGAGCCTATGGCTACACCTTC	CASSREGAYGYTF
TRBV5-6	-	-	TRBJ2-7	14	TGTGCCAGCAGCTTTTCGGGGGTTCACTACGAGCAGTACTTC	CASSFSGVHYEQYF
TRBV7-2	-	TRBD2	TRBJ2-3	16	TGTGCCAGCAGCTCTTTAGCGGGAACTAGCACAGATACGCAGTATTTT	CASSSLAGTSTDTQYF
TRBV5-4	-	-	TRBJ2-3	16	TGTGCCAGCAGCACAAACAGGGGACTTAGCACAGATACGCAGTATTTT	CASSTNRGLSTDTQYF
TRBV15	-	TRBD2	TRBJ2-7	13	TGTGCCACCAGGGAGGGAGGGGTTTACGAGCAGTACTTC	CATREGGVYEQYF
TRBV19	-	-	TRBJ2-3	18	TGTGCCAGTAGTATAAGCCCCGGGACTTCAATTAGCACAGATACGCAGTATTTT	CASSISPGTSISTDTQYF
TRBV28	-	TRBD1	TRBJ2-2	15	TGTGCCAGCAGTTTCACGGGACAGGGAACCGGGGAGCTGTTTTTT	CASSFTGQGTGELFF
TRBV30	once	TRBD2	TRBJ2-2	16	TGTGCCTGGAAACAGCGGGGGGCCCCTAGGGCCGGGGAGCTGTTTTTT	CAWKQRGAPRAGELFF
TRBV5-1	-	TRBD1	TRBJ1-2	15	TGCGCCAGCAGCTCCGGGACAGGGGGTTTTAATGGCTACACCTTC	CASSSGTGGFNGYTF
TRBV7-2	-	-	TRBJ2-7	16	TGTGCCAGCAGTACAGGTGCATCCAGCCGGGCCTACGAGCAGTACTTC	CASSTGASSRAYEQYF
TRBV28	-	TRBD2	TRBJ2-2	13	TGTGCCAGCGAGAGCGGGAGAGCCGGGGAGCTGTTTTTT	CASESGRAGELFF
TRBV11-3	-	TRBD1	TRBJ1-1	15	TGTGCCAGCAGCAAGACGACAGGGGGTAACACTGAAGCTTTCTTT	CASSKTTGGNTEAFF
TRBV7-2	-	-	TRBJ1-2	13	TGTGCCAGCTCACTTGTACTCAACTATGGCTACACCTTC	CASSLVLNYGYTF
TRBV12-2	-	-	TRBJ2-1	19	TGTGCAAGTCGCTTAGCCCCCCACACAGGGAGAAGCTCCTACAATGAGCAGTTCTTC	CASRLAPHTGRSSYNEQFF
TRBV27	-	-	TRBJ2-3	14	TGTGCCAGCCAAGTAGCGACTAGCACAGATACGCAGTATTTT	CASQVATSTDTQYF
TRBV15	-	TRBD1	TRBJ1-5	15	TGTGCCACCAGCGAGGACAGGGGACGAGGGCAGCCCCAGCATTTT	CATSEDRGRGQPQHF
TRBV13	-	-	TRBJ1-4	14	TGTGCCAGCAGCTCCGTTCTGGGGGGGGAAAAACTGTTTTTT	CASSSVLGGEKLFF
TRBV7-7	-	-	TRBJ2-7	13	TGTGCTAGCAGCTTGGGAGCTTCCTACGAGCAGTACTTC	CASSLGASYEQYF
TRBV7-2	-	-	TRBJ2-5	13	TGTGCCAGCAGCCCAAGGAGGGGAGAGACCCAGTACTTC	CASSPRRGETQYF
TRBV9	-	-	TRBJ1-5	15	TGTGCCAGCAGCGTAAGACAGAACCACAATCAGCCCCAGCATTTT	CASSVRQNHNQPQHF
TRBV7-2	-	TRBD2	TRBJ2-2	19	TGTGCCAGCAGCTTTCGCCCCACGACTAGCGGGAGCGGAACCGGGGAGCTGTTTTTT	CASSFRPTTSGSGTGELFF
TRBV11-2	-	TRBD2	TRBJ2-1	17	TGTGCCAGCAGCTTAAGGCCTAGCGGGGGGCACTACAATGAGCAGTTCTTC	CASSLRPSGGHYNEQFF
TRBV5-5	-	TRBD2	TRBJ2-7	15	TGTGCCAGCAGCTTGGACGCCGGGGGGGCCTACGAGCAGTACTTC	CASSLDAGGAYEQYF
TRBV5-1	-	TRBD1	TRBJ2-3	17	TGCGCCAGCAGCTTGGGGGCAGCCGGGACAGGCGGCGATACGCAGTATTTT	CASSLGAAGTGGDTQYF
TRBV4-3	-	TRBD1	TRBJ2-7	17	TGCGCCAGCAGCCAAGCGGCGGCGGTACAGGGGGCCTACGAGCAGTACTTC	CASSQAAAVQGAYEQYF